This T cell receptor (beta chain) emerged from a study of blood T cells in healthy people across ages. Study observations and caveats: Strong correlation linked observed beta diversity and percent naive T cells.

Of note for this clonotype: Its antigen is as yet unknown.

Isolation yielded PBMCs, at least 6.5 million per sample, in every case. Using a J-beta primer mix together with a sample-barcoded 5' primer, a second PCR was run for roughly 7 to 12 cycles. One entry per CDR3 protein results from TCRdb running MiXCR on the 5' RACE reads. The sample gives around 650,000 distinct CDR3 sequences, roughly 32% of which show up once; less than 20% is in the top ten. The CDR3 totals 14 residues. Trimming stripped 5 bases from V and 0 bases from J, with 11 bases between. Germline V gives CDR1 SGHAT, CDR2 FQNNGV. The chain combines TRBV11-2 with TRBJ2-7; D is uncertain. Specimen: blood. The receptor was derived from an elderly woman in good health. The CDR3 loop reads CASSITPISYEQYF. DNA of the CDR3: TGTGCCAGCAGCATTACACCTATCTCCTACGAGCAGTACTTC.